This T cell receptor (beta chain) was recovered during a study of OX40 agonist ivuxolimab in advanced cancers. Overall study context: Clinicians treated patients with ivuxolimab, an agonistic anti-OX40 (CD134) antibody. Hepatocellular carcinoma, melanoma, renal cell or head and neck cancer was diagnosed in the dose-escalation patients.

Some clones are missing from TCRdb's copy, which holds only in-frame ones; the method was immunoSEQ multiplex PCR. The table records some 85,000 clones, roughly 90% of them present only once. The sample holds one count of this clone. V gave up 1 base and J gave up 5 bases, with 17 bases separating them. This CDR3 contains 16 residues. The germline V gene encodes CDR1 SGHTA and CDR2 FQGNSA. V is TRBV7-2 and J is TRBJ1-1, with D perhaps TRBD1 (6 bases). Source: CD4+ or CD8+ T cells sorted from blood, taken in a trial of the OX40 agonist ivuxolimab. This TCR was sampled from an adult with an advanced solid tumor such as melanoma, head and neck, liver or kidney cancer. The CDR3 reads CASSLGGARSGTEAFF. CDR3 bases: TGTGCCAGCAGCTTAGGGGGGGCAAGGAGTGGGACTGAAGCTTTCTTT.